These 11 T cell receptor beta chains originate from one sample sequenced in a study of T cells expressing NK-cell markers. TCRdb re-called the 5' RACE reads and shows each CDR3 protein once, DNA omitted. With 150,000 to 180,000 distinct CDR3 sequences in the sample, the ten largest clones hold roughly a third. Material: blood T cells: a sorted CD56 or NKG2C T cell subset, CD4+ or CD8+ T cells, or bulk PBMC T cells (not recorded which). The receptors originated from a woman between 45 and 65 years old in good health.

The V and J genes are TRBV12-3 or TRBV12-4 and TRBJ2-1; lacking DNA, the TRBD2 call made by TCRdb goes unchecked. The CDR3 sequence is 14 residues long. The CDR3 is CATSPTSSYNEQFF.

The chain is built from TRBV14 and TRBJ1-1. CDR3 length: 15 amino acids. Germline-derived CDR1 and CDR2 are SGHDN and FVKESK. The CDR3 protein is CASSQDWGVNTEAFF.

The J gene is TRBJ2-3, the V gene TRBV3-1; with no DNA, the TCRdb D assignment of TRBD2 cannot be verified. The CDR3 spans 20 residues. Germline lookup yields CDR1 LGHDT and CDR2 YNNKEL (reference sequence). The CDR3 is CASSQGVGTRLTGRTDTQYF.

The chain has TRBV20-1 and TRBJ2-7; TCRdb picks TRBD1, but there is no DNA to check that call. The CDR3 spans 14 residues. The germline V gene encodes CDR1 DFQATT and CDR2 SNEGSKA (reference sequence). The CDR3 protein is CSARGTDGSYEQYF.

The chain carries TRBV7-9 and TRBJ2-3; lacking DNA, the TRBD1 call made by TCRdb goes unchecked. The CDR3 sequence is 15 residues long. Germline CDR1 is SEHNR and CDR2 is FQNEAQ (reference sequence). The CDR3 reads CASSFLRDVPDTQYF.

The V and J genes are TRBV20-1 and TRBJ2-3; the TCRdb call, TRBD1, lacks DNA for checking. This CDR3 is built from 14 residues. CDR1 is DFQATT, CDR2 SNEGSKA, per germline (reference sequence). The CDR3: CSAPGLEASDTQYF.

V is TRBV4-1 and J is TRBJ2-2. This CDR3 is built from 16 residues. The germline V gene encodes CDR1 MGHRA and CDR2 YSYEKL. This chain's CDR3 is CASSQVPDGYTGELFF.

J is TRBJ2-1 and V is TRBV20-1; there is no DNA to check the TCRdb D call of TRBD2. The germline CDR1 and CDR2 sequences are DFQATT and SNEGSKA (reference sequence). The CDR3 extends over 15 amino acids. The CDR3 sequence: CSALNPDRASNEQFF.

This chain connects TRBV12-5 to TRBJ2-3; TCRdb proposes TRBD1, but this gene call is untestable without DNA. The CDR3 totals 15 residues. Germline V gene sequence: CDR1 LGHNT, CDR2 FRNRAP. CDR3 protein: CASGPGTGWTDTQYF.

The chain couples TRBV10-3 to TRBJ2-1; TCRdb reports TRBD1, a call that lacks DNA to check it against. CDR3 length equals 17 residues. Germline lookup yields CDR1 ENHRY and CDR2 SYGVKD. CDR3 residues: CAISELPGQAPYNEQFF.

The chain uses TRBV9 and TRBJ2-1; TCRdb returns TRBD2, unconfirmable since there is no DNA. This CDR3 contains 16 residues. The germline CDR1 and CDR2 sequences are SGDLS and YYNGEE. The CDR3 sequence: CASSASSSQTTDEQFF.